This T cell receptor (beta chain) is drawn from a study of T-cell memory formation after mild COVID-19. Whole-study results and caveats: There was a balanced CD4/CD8 profile in clones contracting day 15 to 85, and later expanders leaned CD4+. Clonal second-wave expansions that peaked on day 37 had unconfirmed SARS-CoV-2 specificity.

Germline V gene sequence: CDR1 LNHNV, CDR2 YYDKDF (reference sequence). This CDR3 is 16 amino acids long. V lost 0 bases to trimming and J lost 5 bases, with 17 bases between them. cDNA libraries for TCR alpha and TCR beta, carrying sample barcodes and UMIs, came from 5'RACE with constant-segment primers. A single record per CDR3 protein comes from TCRdb applying MiXCR to the 5' RACE reads. Among hundreds of thousands of distinct CDR3 sequences listed, approximately 25% were seen once. This clonotype was picked up many times. Its target is unknown. V is TRBV15 and J is TRBJ2-7; possibly TRBD1 for D (6 bases). Sample: PBMCs or a T cell subset sorted from them (not recorded which). The origin of this receptor is an adult woman who had mild COVID-19 (a few samples of this study predate the infection). Cell type and time point are not known. CDR3 nucleotide sequence: TGTGCCACCAGCAGAGATTTTCAGGGGCCCCGGGACGAGCAGTACTTC. Protein product: CATSRDFQGPRDEQYF.